Below, one T cell receptor (beta chain) is given with its context. Its specificity is unknown. This sample was taken from a study of glioma-infiltrating T cells. Study at large: Dexamethasone exposure before glioma surgery was limited to six or fewer days. The study's findings and limits: A blood CDR3 motif signature was depleted in highly divergent patients.

The ends lost 5 bases at V and 2 bases at J; junction bases unmatched: 3. CDR3 length equals 15 residues. Germline values: CDR1 SGHTA, CDR2 FQGNSA. Amplification of TCR alpha and beta CDR3 regions from RNA used iRepertoire nested multiplex PCR. One entry per CDR3 protein, called by TCRdb with MiXCR from the multiplex PCR reads. Of around 390,000 distinct CDR3 sequences listed, about two fifths are singletons. The sequence derives from a human donor with low-grade glioma or glioblastoma, undergoing nonglioma brain surgery, or in good health (not recorded which). Sequenced sample: glioma tissue, nonneoplastic brain tissue, or PBMCs (not recorded which). The rearrangement joins TRBV7-2 to TRBJ2-1; TRBD2 matches at 10 bases. CDR3 in amino acids: CASSITSGAYNEQFF. CDR3 DNA: TGTGCCAGCAGCATAACTAGCGGGGCCTACAATGAGCAGTTCTTC.